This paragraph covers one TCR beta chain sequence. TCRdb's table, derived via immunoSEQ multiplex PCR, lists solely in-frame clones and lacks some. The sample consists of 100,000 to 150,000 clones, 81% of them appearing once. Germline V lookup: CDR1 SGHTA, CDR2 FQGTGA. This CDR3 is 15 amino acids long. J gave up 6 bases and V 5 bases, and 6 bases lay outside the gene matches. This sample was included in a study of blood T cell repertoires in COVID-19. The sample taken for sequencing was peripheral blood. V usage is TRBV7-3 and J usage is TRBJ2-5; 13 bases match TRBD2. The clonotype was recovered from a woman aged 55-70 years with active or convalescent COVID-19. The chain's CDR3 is CASSQGTSGIQTQYF. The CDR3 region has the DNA TGTGCCAGCAGCCAGGGGACTAGCGGGATACAGACCCAGTACTTC. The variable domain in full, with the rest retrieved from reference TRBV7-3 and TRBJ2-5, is GAGVSQTPSNKVTEKGKYVELRCDPISGHTALYWYRQSLGQGPEFLIYFQGTGAADDSGLPNDRFFAVRPEGSVSTLKIQRTERGDSAVYLCASSQGTSGIQTQYFGPGTRLLVL.